This entry features one TCR beta chain sequence. The CDR3 spans 18 residues. Germline CDR1 is MNHEY and CDR2 is SVGAGI. Unmatched junction bases numbered 2, after V lost 0 bases and J lost 1 base. Hyperthyroidism of Graves' type that showed no ophthalmopathy progression within 18 months was stable. RNA transcripts gave rise to amplified TCR beta CDR3 regions. A set of HTBI primers served as the primers for a first-round RT-PCR of the TCR CDR3. TCRdb fed the multiplex PCR reads into MiXCR, producing one record per CDR3 protein. The sample carries 550,000 to 600,000 distinct CDR3 sequences, over 15% recorded once. This specimen comes from a study of T cells in Graves' hyperthyroidism and ophthalmopathy.

The origin of this receptor is a woman in her late teens or twenties with Graves' hyperthyroidism. The specimen sequenced was blood. This chain uses TRBV6-5 with TRBJ2-1, with 14 bases identical to TRBD2. CDR3 sequence: CASSYSGLAGGSYNEQFF. The CDR3 DNA is TGTGCCAGCAGTTACTCCGGACTAGCGGGGGGATCCTACAATGAGCAGTTCTTC.